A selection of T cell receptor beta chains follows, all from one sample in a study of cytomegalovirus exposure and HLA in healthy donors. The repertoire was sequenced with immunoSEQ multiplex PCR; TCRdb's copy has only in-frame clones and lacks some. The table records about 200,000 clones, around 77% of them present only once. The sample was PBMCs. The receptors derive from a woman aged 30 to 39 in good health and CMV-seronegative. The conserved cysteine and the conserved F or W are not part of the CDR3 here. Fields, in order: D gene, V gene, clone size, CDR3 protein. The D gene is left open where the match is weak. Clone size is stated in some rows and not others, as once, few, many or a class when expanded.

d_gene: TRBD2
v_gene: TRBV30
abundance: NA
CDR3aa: ASPGLAGVTSNEQF

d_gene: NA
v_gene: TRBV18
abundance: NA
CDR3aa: ASSQTGGLFNTEAF

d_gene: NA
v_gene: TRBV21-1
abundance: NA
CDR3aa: ASSNGGGGPLEDTQY

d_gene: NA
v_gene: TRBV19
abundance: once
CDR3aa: ASSIAYGLSNQPQH

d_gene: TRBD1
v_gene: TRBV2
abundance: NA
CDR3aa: ASGRDRVRPQH

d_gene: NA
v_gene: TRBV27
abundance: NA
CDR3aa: ASSPGGNGYT

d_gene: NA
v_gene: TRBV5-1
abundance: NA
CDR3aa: ASSDGLQETQY

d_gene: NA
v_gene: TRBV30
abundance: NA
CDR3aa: AWSTGSNTEAF

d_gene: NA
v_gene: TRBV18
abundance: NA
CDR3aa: ASSPPYRQPANTGELF

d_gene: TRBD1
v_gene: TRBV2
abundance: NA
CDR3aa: ASSIDRDTEAF

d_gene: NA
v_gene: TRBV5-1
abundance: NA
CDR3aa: ASSPDKAMTYEQY

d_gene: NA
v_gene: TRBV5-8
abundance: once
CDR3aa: ASSLIKTSQETQY

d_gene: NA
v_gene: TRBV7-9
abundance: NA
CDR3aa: SSSPRYDEQY

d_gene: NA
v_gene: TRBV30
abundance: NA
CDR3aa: AWNRAYGYT

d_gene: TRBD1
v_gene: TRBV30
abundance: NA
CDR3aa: AWSVRTGFYGGRPGNNEKLF

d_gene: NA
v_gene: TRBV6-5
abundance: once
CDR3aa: ASSYRLSEYEQY

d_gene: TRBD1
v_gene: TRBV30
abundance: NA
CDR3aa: AWSDTGGGRYGYT

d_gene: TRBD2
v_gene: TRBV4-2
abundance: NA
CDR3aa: ASSQVYRTSGTESPDTQY

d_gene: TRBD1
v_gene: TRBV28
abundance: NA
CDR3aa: ASSVYPQGVLSTDTQY

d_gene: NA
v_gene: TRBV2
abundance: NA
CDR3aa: ASSPTHRDFYGYT

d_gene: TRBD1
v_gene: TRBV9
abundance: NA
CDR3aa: ASSVEGARGETQY

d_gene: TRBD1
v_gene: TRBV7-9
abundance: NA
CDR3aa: ASSSRQGISYNEQF

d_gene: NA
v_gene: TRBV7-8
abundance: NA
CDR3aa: ASTPALIADTDTQY

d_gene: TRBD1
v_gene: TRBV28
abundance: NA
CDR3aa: ASSLGQGYSPLH

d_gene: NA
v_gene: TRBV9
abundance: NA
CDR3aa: ASSAGYEQY

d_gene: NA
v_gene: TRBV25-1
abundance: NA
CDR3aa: ASSGYQGGYP

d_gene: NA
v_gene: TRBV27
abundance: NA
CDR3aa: ASSLKLPAF

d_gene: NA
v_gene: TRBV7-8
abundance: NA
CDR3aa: ASSQPRASYEQY

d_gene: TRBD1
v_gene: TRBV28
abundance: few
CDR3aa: ASSLGTGDNYGYT

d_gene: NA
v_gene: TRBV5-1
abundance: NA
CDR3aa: ASSLDTAQRSPAGYT

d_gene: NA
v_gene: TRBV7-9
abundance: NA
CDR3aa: ASSLEKYRDNHLYNEQF

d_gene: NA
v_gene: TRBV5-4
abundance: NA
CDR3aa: ASSLVAGGNTEAF

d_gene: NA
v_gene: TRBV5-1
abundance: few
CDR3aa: ASSLLSARLYEQY

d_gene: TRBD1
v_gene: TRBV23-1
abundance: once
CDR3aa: ASSHPRDRGYEQY

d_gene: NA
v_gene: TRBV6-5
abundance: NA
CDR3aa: ASSSGHANTGELF

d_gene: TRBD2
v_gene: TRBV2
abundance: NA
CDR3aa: ASMHLTSESYNEQF

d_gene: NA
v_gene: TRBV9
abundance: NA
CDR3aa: ASSGSGFATNEKLF

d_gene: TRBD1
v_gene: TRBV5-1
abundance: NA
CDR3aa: ASSHGTGAYSGNTIY

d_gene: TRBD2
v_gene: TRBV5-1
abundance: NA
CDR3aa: ASSLGTSGRGTDTQY

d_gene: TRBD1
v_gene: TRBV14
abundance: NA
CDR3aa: ASSRGTDTMNTEAF

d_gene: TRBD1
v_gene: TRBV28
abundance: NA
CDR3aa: ASRQQGYTEAF

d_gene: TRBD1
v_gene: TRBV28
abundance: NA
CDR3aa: ASSSLGQGGRPQH